These 15 T cell receptor beta chains were all obtained from the same sample, sequenced in a study of spatial heterogeneity in lung cancer. TCRdb re-derived calls from the 5' RACE reads in MiXCR, one entry per CDR3 protein. The table includes tens of thousands of distinct CDR3 sequences, about an eighth detected once. Time point: sample taken at primary tumor resection. The study sequenced unsorted whole RNA from tumor, nontumor lung or frozen PBMC. The sequencing used PBMCs, collected at surgery. The source of these receptors is a male donor with early-stage non-small cell lung cancer.

This rearrangement joins TRBV27 to TRBJ1-6; D is uncertain. The CDR3 contains 14 residues. Trimming cost V 6 bases and J 7 bases, with 13 bases left between them. Germline V gives CDR1 MNHEY, CDR2 SMNVEV (reference sequence). This CDR3 is CASRRETLNSPLHF. The CDR3 coding sequence is TGTGCCAGCAGAAGGGAGACATTGAATTCACCCCTCCACTTT.

The chain recombines TRBV6-6 with TRBJ2-3; D gene uncertain. The CDR3 runs 15 residues. Germline CDR1 is MNHNY and CDR2 is SVGAGI (reference sequence). Trimming stripped 6 bases from V and 1 base from J, with 14 bases between. The CDR3 DNA is TGTGCCAGCAGCCGCCCGTTCCAGGGCACAGATACGCAGTATTTT. Translating gives CASSRPFQGTDTQYF.

The chain is built from TRBV25-1 and TRBJ2-2; TRBD2 agrees at 9 bases. The V gene's germline CDR1 is MGHDK and CDR2 SYGVNS. This CDR3 is 14 amino acids long. Trimming removed 8 bases from V and 7 bases from J; junction bases left unmatched: 8. Here the CDR3 DNA reads TGTGCCAGCCGCATAGCGGGGGAGGACGGGGAGCTGTTTTTT. Protein product: CASRIAGEDGELFF.

The V gene is TRBV20-1, the J gene TRBJ1-1, with 7 bases matching TRBD1. Germline CDR1 and CDR2: DFQATT and SNEGSKA (reference sequence). This CDR3 has 13 amino acids. Trimming took 5 bases from V and 3 from J; bases not matched to a gene: 6. The DNA for the CDR3 is TGCAGTGCTCCGACAGGGTGGGACACTGAAGCTTTCTTT. It is translated as CSAPTGWDTEAFF.

The rearrangement links TRBV24-1 to TRBJ2-1, with D unresolved. This CDR3 contains 13 residues. Trimming took off 3 bases at V and 9 bases at J, with 11 bases between the two ends. From germline, CDR1 is KGHDR and CDR2 SFDVKD. This CDR3 reads CATSDTRLGEQFF. CDR3 nucleotides: TGTGCCACCAGTGATACCCGCTTGGGTGAGCAGTTCTTC.

The table lists this clonotype with many counts. The chain uses TRBV6-2 or TRBV6-3 and TRBJ2-7; 11 positions match TRBD2. The V gene end was trimmed by 6 bases and the J gene end by 3 bases; junction bases not matched to a gene: 4. CDR1 MNHEY and CDR2 SVGEGT come from the germline V gene. The CDR3 totals 14 residues. The CDR3 loop is CASRPLAGGYEQYF. DNA of the CDR3: TGTGCCAGCAGACCCCTAGCGGGGGGCTACGAGCAGTACTTC.

In this sample, this clonotype turned up many times. The chain employs TRBV7-9 and TRBJ2-7; 10 bases line up with TRBD2. Germline lookup yields CDR1 SEHNR and CDR2 FQNEAQ (reference sequence). The V segment lost 4 bases and the J segment 0 bases; nucleotides outside the gene matches: 12. This CDR3 region has 18 residues. The CDR3 spells CASSSIGLAGGSSYEQYF. DNA for the CDR3: TGTGCCAGCAGCTCTATTGGATTAGCGGGAGGAAGCTCCTACGAGCAGTACTTC.

This clonotype appeared many times. This sequence joins TRBV5-1 and TRBJ1-2, with 8 nucleotides matching TRBD1. Trimming at V came to 1 base and at J to 4 bases, leaving 6 bases not matched to a gene. CDR1 and CDR2 (germline): SGHRS, YFSETQ. The CDR3 is 15 residues long. The CDR3 here is CASSLHGQGGYGYTF. The CDR3 DNA is TGCGCCAGCAGCTTGCATGGACAGGGCGGCTATGGCTACACCTTC.

This clonotype was detected ten times or more. The rearrangement links TRBV9 to TRBJ1-1; 8 bases are a match to TRBD1. Germline loops: CDR1 SGDLS, CDR2 YYNGEE. There are 14 residues in the CDR3. The V gene end was trimmed by 7 bases and the J gene end by 3 bases; junction bases not matched to a gene: 8. DNA for the CDR3: TGTGCCAGCCGACACGGGACAGGTGACACTGAAGCTTTCTTT. It codes for CASRHGTGDTEAFF.

This clonotype came up a few times. This chain links TRBV19 with TRBJ2-5; TRBD1 aligns across 8 bases. Germline loops: CDR1 LNHDA, CDR2 SQIVND (reference sequence). The V segment lost 7 bases and the J segment 2 bases; nucleotides outside the gene matches: 9. The CDR3 has 15 amino acids. The CDR3 sequence is CASTPFGQGQETQYF. The CDR3 DNA reads as TGTGCCAGTACCCCATTCGGACAGGGACAAGAGACCCAGTACTTC.

This clonotype was seen only a few times. At one of its ends the junction is not consistent with the germline gene, which may arise from a read error. The V gene is TRBV28, the J gene TRBJ2-7; the match to TRBD1 covers 7 bases. CDR3 length: 15 amino acids. Looked up from germline, CDR1 is MDHEN and CDR2 is SYDVKM. The CDR3 sequence is CASIPLSGQLTLNCF. For the CDR3, the DNA is TGTGCCAGCATCCCCCTTTCGGGACAGTTGACTCTAAACTGCTTC.

This clonotype was seen a handful of times. This chain uses TRBV19 with TRBJ2-1; perhaps TRBD1 as D (6 bases). CDR1 LNHDA and CDR2 SQIVND come from the germline V gene (reference sequence). The V and J ends lost 8 bases and 7 bases respectively, with 15 bases between them. This CDR3 is 13 amino acids long. The CDR3 region has the DNA TGTGCCAGTCGCCGGGACATATATAATGAGCAGTTCTTC. Its translation is CASRRDIYNEQFF.

The rearrangement joins TRBV4-3 to TRBJ2-3; 8 nucleotides match TRBD2. The CDR3 has 18 residues. Germline trimming cut 0 bases from V and 4 bases from J; bases unmatched to any gene: 12. Germline CDR1 and CDR2: LGHNA and YSLEER. CDR3 bases: TGCGCCAGCAGCCAAGATCAGGTCCGGGGGGGCACCCCAGATACGCAGTATTTT. As protein: CASSQDQVRGGTPDTQYF.

Many counts were recorded for this clonotype. This rearrangement joins TRBV7-9 to TRBJ2-1, with 8 bases fitting TRBD2. The CDR3 runs to 14 residues. CDR1 is SEHNR and CDR2 is FQNEAQ in the germline V gene (reference sequence). The V gene end was trimmed by 4 bases and the J gene end by 8 bases; junction bases not matched to a gene: 7. The CDR3 sequence: CASSSRLALYEQFF. In nucleotides, the CDR3 is TGTGCCAGCAGCTCTCGACTAGCGCTGTATGAGCAGTTCTTC.

Of note for this clonotype: The junction shows a germline mismatch at one end, possibly a read error. The CDR3 bases are TGCGCCAGCACCAACTTGGACCCCACTATGGCAGTCGCCTTC. Translated: CASTNLDPTMAVAF. The rearrangement uses TRBV5-1 and TRBJ1-2; no reliable D call. The CDR3 consists of 14 residues. Looked up from germline, CDR1 is SGHRS and CDR2 is YFSETQ.